The next 9 T cell receptor beta chains were all read from a single sample in a study of human T cells and chemical hapten exposure. TCRdb reprocessed the RACE reads with MiXCR, giving one entry per CDR3 protein. The sample gives about 54,000 distinct CDR3 sequences, less than 10% of which show up once; over 1.5% is in the top ten. The time point is: patch test 2, 6 weeks after DPC sensitization. This sample's treatment: therapeutic diphenylcyclopropenone sensitization with weekly scalp DPC. The specimen was whole blood, collected in connection with sensitization to the hapten diphenylcyclopropenone (DPC). These receptors all come from a woman aged 45 to 65 with alopecia areata. Some clones in this sample may be carry-over from other donors' samples.

The chain couples TRBV7-6 to TRBJ1-1; D gene uncertain. V was shortened by 5 bases and J by 3 bases, with 10 bases between the two germline ends. CDR1 and CDR2 (germline): SGHVS, FNYEAQ. The CDR3 has 13 residues. The CDR3 protein is CASSTHPDTEAFF. CDR3 DNA sequence: TGTGCCAGCAGCACGCATCCCGACACTGAAGCTTTCTTT.

This clonotype was detected only a few times. The chain is built from TRBV27 and TRBJ2-7, with D tentatively TRBD1 (5 bases). Trimming cost V 10 bases and J 1 base, with 20 bases left between them. The CDR3 has 15 amino acids. The germline V gene encodes CDR1 MNHEY and CDR2 SMNVEV (reference sequence). The CDR3: CAMPHQGLVSYEQYF. In nucleotides, the CDR3 is TGTGCCATGCCGCATCAGGGTTTAGTTTCCTACGAGCAGTACTTC.

This chain uses TRBV28 with TRBJ1-5; tentative D call: TRBD1 (6 bases). Trimming cost V 4 bases and J 11 bases, with 12 bases left between them. This CDR3 is built from 12 residues. The germline CDR1 and CDR2 sequences are MDHEN and SYDVKM. The CDR3 coding sequence is TGTGCCAGCAGTTGGGGGCTAAGGTCCCAGCATTTT. Amino acid sequence: CASSWGLRSQHF.

This clonotype was recorded at least ten times. The V gene is TRBV4-3, the J gene TRBJ2-2; possible D gene TRBD2, 7 bases. The CDR3 has 16 residues. Germline CDR1 is LGHNA and CDR2 is YSLEER. Trimming left V 4 bases short and J 4 bases short, with 16 bases between. CDR3 DNA: TGCGCCAGCAGCCCGGCGGGGGCAGGGTCCACCGGGGAGCTGTTTTTT. This encodes CASSPAGAGSTGELFF.

This clonotype was counted a few times. The chain carries TRBV2 and TRBJ1-1; no definite D call. This CDR3 region has 12 residues. Trimming took 8 bases from V and 2 from J, leaving 9 bases between them. The V gene's germline CDR1 is SNHLY and CDR2 FYNNEI. The chain's CDR3 is CASYDTNTEAFF. The CDR3 region has the DNA TGTGCCAGCTACGACACCAACACTGAAGCTTTCTTT.

CDR3 region: CSARVVRQHNEQFF. The CDR3 region has the DNA TGCAGTGCTAGAGTGGTGCGGCAGCACAATGAGCAGTTCTTC. The J gene is TRBJ2-1, the V gene TRBV20-1; D remains unclear. There are 14 residues in the CDR3. V gave up 1 base and J gave up 5 bases, with 12 bases separating them. Germline CDR1 reads DFQATT; CDR2 reads SNEGSKA (reference sequence).

The rearrangement links TRBV6-2 or TRBV6-3 to TRBJ2-1; TRBD2 aligns across 9 bases. The CDR3 runs 15 residues. The ends lost 2 bases at V and 3 bases at J; junction bases unmatched: 2. Germline values: CDR1 MNHEY, CDR2 SVGEGT. The CDR3: CASSYERGVYNEQFF. DNA for the CDR3: TGTGCCAGCAGTTACGAGCGGGGGGTCTACAATGAGCAGTTCTTC.

This clonotype was detected a few times. The chain employs TRBV7-2 and TRBJ1-1; D may be TRBD1 (5 bases). This CDR3 is built from 15 residues. V was trimmed by 2 bases and J by 5 bases, leaving 15 bases between them. Germline V lookup: CDR1 SGHTA, CDR2 FQGNSA. This CDR3 reads CASSLSDGGVTEAFF. DNA for the CDR3: TGTGCCAGCAGCTTATCTGACGGAGGGGTTACTGAAGCTTTCTTT.

This chain connects TRBV9 to TRBJ2-5; possible D gene TRBD2, 6 bases. The V end lost 0 bases, the J end lost 5 bases, and 14 bases lay between the germline ends. The germline V gene has CDR1 SGDLS and CDR2 YYNGEE. The CDR3 is 15 residues long. In DNA form, the CDR3 reads TGTGCCAGCAGCGTAGACGAGACCCGGGGGGAGACCCAGTACTTC. Translating gives CASSVDETRGETQYF.